The 15 T cell receptor beta chains given below trace back to one sample, sequenced in a study of blood T cell repertoires in COVID-19. Only in-frame clones appear in the TCRdb table, and some are missing; sequencing was by immunoSEQ multiplex PCR. The table records about 210,000 clones, around 84% of them present only once. The sample taken for sequencing was peripheral blood. These receptors originate from a man aged 35 to 55 who had recovered from COVID-19.

The gene calls are TRBV14 and TRBJ1-1; D perhaps matches TRBD1 (6 bases). There are 17 residues in the CDR3. Trimming stripped 1 base from V and 1 base from J, with 16 bases between. Per the germline V gene, CDR1 is SGHDN and CDR2 is FVKESK. The CDR3 is CASSQGLWTERNTEAFF. CDR3 nucleotides: TGTGCCAGCAGCCAAGGGTTATGGACAGAAAGGAACACTGAAGCTTTCTTT. The entire variable domain, with the rest obtained from reference TRBV14 and TRBJ1-1, is as follows: EAGVTQFPSHSVIEKGQTVTLRCDPISGHDNLYWYRRVMGKEIKFLLHFVKESKQDESGMPNNRFLAERTGGTYSTLKVQPAELEDSGVYFCASSQGLWTERNTEAFFGQGTRLTVV.

The J gene is TRBJ1-4, the V gene TRBV2; D possibly corresponds to TRBD1 (5 bases). V lost 4 bases to trimming and J lost 7 bases, with 13 bases between them. CDR1 is SNHLY, CDR2 FYNNEI, per germline. This CDR3 comprises 14 residues. The CDR3 nucleotides read TGTGCCAGCAGTGTGGCAGGGCTCGGTGAAAAACTGTTTTTT. Protein product: CASSVAGLGEKLFF.

The chain uses TRBV3-1 (or the pseudogene TRBV3-2) and TRBJ2-3; possible D gene TRBD1, 6 bases. V lost 4 bases to trimming and J lost 5 bases, with 10 bases between them. This CDR3 is built from 13 residues. Germline V gene data show CDR1 as LGHDT and CDR2 as YNNKEL (reference sequence). The CDR3 loop reads CASSPQGLDTQYF. The CDR3 region has the DNA TGTGCCAGCAGCCCTCAGGGGCTAGATACGCAGTATTTT.

V usage is TRBV28 and J usage is TRBJ2-7; TRBD1 matches at 8 bases. The germline V gene has CDR1 MDHEN and CDR2 SYDVKM. The CDR3 contains 12 residues. J lost 4 bases, V lost 6 bases, and 2 bases had no gene match. CDR3 region: CASSTGGYEQYF. The CDR3 DNA reads as TGTGCCAGCAGCACAGGGGGTTACGAGCAGTACTTC.

The chain carries TRBV19 and TRBJ1-5; D uncertain. Deletions cut 5 bases from V and 3 bases from J, with 14 bases between. Germline V gene data show CDR1 as LNHDA and CDR2 as SQIVND (reference sequence). The CDR3 spans 15 residues. The CDR3 nucleotides are TGTGCCAGTAGTGTGGGAGAGGACTTCAATCAGCCCCAGCATTTT. Translating it yields CASSVGEDFNQPQHF.

The J gene is TRBJ1-2, the V gene TRBV7-9, with a weak D call TRBD1 (6 bases). The germline gives CDR1 SEHNR, CDR2 FQNEAQ (reference sequence). The CDR3 is 14 amino acids. The ends were cut back, 4 bases at V and 6 bases at J, with 15 bases in the middle. CDR3: CASSYGDNRHGYTF. DNA of the CDR3: TGTGCCAGCAGCTATGGGGACAACCGACATGGCTACACCTTC.

V is TRBV5-6 and J is TRBJ1-1; D is unclear. Germline CDR1 reads SGHDT; CDR2 reads YYEEEE. Trimming cost V 0 bases and J 7 bases, with 13 bases left between them. The CDR3 has 14 amino acids. CDR3 DNA sequence: TGTGCCAGCAGCTTGGTCAGAGGAGCCGGTGAAGCTTTCTTT. Amino acids: CASSLVRGAGEAFF.

V is TRBV5-1 and J is TRBJ2-3, with 8 bases matching TRBD1. Unmatched junction bases numbered 3, after V lost 4 bases and J lost 2 bases. The CDR3 spans 14 residues. The germline V gene encodes CDR1 SGHRS and CDR2 YFSETQ. The CDR3 here is CASSPQGVTDTQYF. For the CDR3, the DNA is TGCGCCAGCAGCCCACAGGGGGTCACAGATACGCAGTATTTT.

V usage is TRBV13 and J usage is TRBJ2-7; D not resolved. The CDR3 loop spans 13 amino acids. Germline CDR1 reads PRHDT; CDR2 reads FYEKMQ (reference sequence). V lost 3 bases, J lost 1 base, and 7 bases lay in between. CDR3 amino acids: CASSFYLSYEQYF. CDR3 nucleotide sequence: TGTGCCAGCAGCTTCTATTTATCCTACGAGCAGTACTTC.

The CDR3 loop reads CASRKTGNYGYTF. DNA for the CDR3: TGTGCCAGCAGAAAGACAGGAAACTATGGCTACACCTTC. J is TRBJ1-2 and V is TRBV27; D is perhaps TRBD1 (6 bases). Germline lookup yields CDR1 MNHEY and CDR2 SMNVEV (reference sequence). The V end lost 6 bases, the J end lost 2 bases, and 10 bases lay between the germline ends. The CDR3 runs 13 residues.

This rearrangement joins TRBV4-3 to TRBJ2-1, with D possibly matching TRBD2 (5 bases). Trimming pared 1 base from V and 9 bases from J, leaving 13 bases between. Germline V CDR1 and CDR2: LGHNA, YSLEER. The CDR3 contains 14 residues. CDR3 in DNA: TGCGCCAGCAGCCAAGGCGACTCCCGGGGTGAGCAGTTCTTC. The encoded protein is CASSQGDSRGEQFF.

The CDR3 DNA reads as TGTGCCAGCAGTTTCAGAGGCAGTTCACCCCTCCACTTT. Residues: CASSFRGSSPLHF. The rearrangement joins TRBV6-5 to TRBJ1-6; D is unclear. CDR1 MNHEY and CDR2 SVGAGI come from the germline V gene. V lost 4 bases and J lost 9, with 10 bases in between. The CDR3 covers 13 residues.

In regard to this clone: The junction and the germline gene differ at one end; a read error may be behind it. V and J are TRBV20-1 and TRBJ1-2; possible D gene TRBD1, 5 bases. Germline values: CDR1 DFQATT, CDR2 SNEGSKA (reference sequence). The CDR3 has 15 residues. The CDR3 loop is CSASSGVRIDYGYTF. CDR3 sequence (DNA): TGCAGTGCTAGTTCGGGGGTGAGGATTGACTACGGCTACACCTTC.

The chain joins TRBV29-1 to TRBJ2-1; perhaps TRBD1 as D (6 bases). This CDR3 has 13 amino acids. Germline-derived CDR1 and CDR2 are SQVTM and ANQGSEA. V shed 7 bases and J shed 4 bases, with 14 bases lying between them. The CDR3: CSAPGVGYNEQFF. The CDR3 DNA follows: TGCAGCGCCCCAGGGGTGGGGTACAATGAGCAGTTCTTC.

The genes are TRBV5-4 and TRBJ1-2, with a tentative D call TRBD1 (6 bases). Trimming took 0 bases from V and 5 from J, leaving 17 bases between them. Germline V gives CDR1 SGHNT, CDR2 YYREEE (reference sequence). The CDR3 contains 16 residues. Written as DNA, the CDR3 is TGTGCCAGCAGCTTGGAGAACAGGGCCGTGGGGTATGGCTACACCTTC. Protein sequence: CASSLENRAVGYGYTF.